One sample yielded the 29 T cell receptor beta chains listed below, sequenced in a study of beta chain features in type 1 diabetes. Of the isolated RNA, all was reverse transcribed, and so the sequenced material was expressed TCRB transcripts. Assay: immunoSEQ multiplex PCR; the TCRdb copy retains only in-frame clones and omits some. This table has approximately 58,000 clones, around 60% appearing once. The study, taken as a whole, reports: Shortening of TCRB CDR3s, moderate but significant, appeared in all four CD4+ subsets of Type 1 diabetes patients.

Their specific antigens are unknown. Input material: stem cell memory CD4+ T cells from blood. The receptor set was obtained from a woman aged 25 to 39 with type 1 diabetes.

The J gene is TRBJ1-1, the V gene TRBV28; D remains ambiguous. Germline assignment: CDR1 MDHEN and CDR2 SYDVKM. Trimming pared 5 bases from V and 6 bases from J, leaving 10 bases between. This CDR3 region has 12 residues. CDR3 in DNA: TGTGCCAGCAGTCTTCCAGGCTCTGAAGCTTTCTTT. As protein: CASSLPGSEAFF.

The chain combines TRBV29-1 with TRBJ2-5; no reliable D call. This CDR3 spans 13 amino acids. V was pared by 5 bases and J by 4 bases, with 14 bases between. The germline V gene has CDR1 SQVTM and CDR2 ANQGSEA. For the CDR3, the DNA is TGCAGCGTTATCTCCGGGTCGCGAGAGACCCAGTACTTC. This sequence encodes CSVISGSRETQYF. Full variable domain (missing parts from reference TRBV29-1 and TRBJ2-5): SAVISQKPSRDICQRGTSLTIQCQVDSQVTMMFWYRQQPGQSLTLIATANQGSEATYESGFVIDKFPISRPNLTFSTLTVSNMSPEDSSIYLCSVISGSRETQYFGPGTRLLVL.

This clone was found a few times. The chain recombines TRBV7-6 with TRBJ1-5; the D is unclear. In germline, CDR1 is SGHVS, CDR2 FNYEAQ. This CDR3 comprises 13 residues. Trimming cost V 1 base and J 5 bases, with 6 bases left between them. The CDR3 region is CASSLGGDQPQHF. DNA of the CDR3: TGTGCCAGCAGCTTAGGGGGAGATCAGCCCCAGCATTTT.

The chain carries TRBV7-3 and TRBJ2-2; the match to TRBD2 covers 13 bases. V lost 5 bases to trimming and J lost 7 bases; unmatched junction nucleotides: 4. Germline CDR1 and CDR2: SGHTA and FQGTGA. The CDR3 consists of 15 residues. In DNA form, the CDR3 reads TGTGCCAGCAGCCAAGGACTAGCGGGAGACGGGGAGCTGTTTTTT. Translating gives CASSQGLAGDGELFF.

This sequence joins TRBV30 and TRBJ2-7; D remains unclear. Germline V gene data show CDR1 as GTSNPN and CDR2 as SVGIG (reference sequence). The V end was cut by 0 bases, the J end by 3 bases, with 9 bases between. The CDR3 is 13 amino acids. This CDR3 reads CAWSVPHYYEQYF. The CDR3 coding sequence is TGTGCCTGGAGTGTACCCCACTACTACGAGCAGTACTTC.

The chain recombines TRBV7-6 with TRBJ2-7, with 7 bases identical to TRBD1. The CDR3 sequence is 15 residues long. CDR1 and CDR2 from the germline V gene are SGHVS and FNYEAQ. The trim removed 5 bases at V and 3 bases at J, leaving 10 bases unmatched. Here the CDR3 DNA reads TGTGCCAGCAGCCCAGGGGGACAGAGAGGCTACGAGCAGTACTTC. It is translated as CASSPGGQRGYEQYF.

V is TRBV29-1 and J is TRBJ2-3; D perhaps matches TRBD2 (6 bases). The V and J ends lost 5 bases and 1 base respectively, with 13 bases between them. Per the germline V gene, CDR1 is SQVTM and CDR2 is ANQGSEA. This CDR3 is 14 amino acids long. The CDR3 DNA sequence: TGCAGCGTTCGGGGGAGGAGGGGCACAGATACGCAGTATTTT. This encodes CSVRGRRGTDTQYF.

The chain carries TRBV5-4 and TRBJ2-4; D not resolved. Per the germline V gene, CDR1 is SGHNT and CDR2 is YYREEE (reference sequence). Trimming pared 0 bases from V and 0 bases from J, leaving 13 bases between. This CDR3 contains 17 residues. CDR3: CASSLGTDPLAKNIQYF. CDR3 DNA: TGTGCCAGCAGCTTGGGAACAGATCCTTTAGCCAAAAACATTCAGTACTTC.

This CDR3 reads CASSIIGEGTEAFF. The CDR3 DNA follows: TGTGCCAGTAGTATTATAGGGGAGGGCACTGAAGCTTTCTTT. The chain links TRBV19 to TRBJ1-1; maybe TRBD1 (5 bases). Germline V gene sequence: CDR1 LNHDA, CDR2 SQIVND (reference sequence). The CDR3 consists of 14 residues. V lost 3 bases, J lost 4 bases, and 12 bases lay in between.

A few counts support this clone. This chain links TRBV2 with TRBJ2-7; 10 bases align to TRBD2. The CDR3 contains 13 residues. Germline CDR1 and CDR2: SNHLY and FYNNEI. V was clipped by 2 bases and J by 6 bases; unmatched bases: 1. CDR3: CASSELAGVEQYF. The CDR3 region has the DNA TGTGCCAGCAGTGAACTAGCGGGAGTCGAGCAGTACTTC.

In this sample, this clone turned up a few times. The V call is TRBV7-6, the J call TRBJ1-5; D remains unclear. This CDR3 is 16 amino acids long. The germline CDR1 and CDR2 sequences are SGHVS and FNYEAQ. V was trimmed by 1 base and J by 6 bases, leaving 16 bases between them. The CDR3 here is CASSLGAGTSIQPQHF. The CDR3 bases are TGTGCCAGCAGCTTAGGGGCAGGTACATCGATTCAGCCCCAGCATTTT.

V and J are TRBV10-2 and TRBJ2-1; D is unclear. This CDR3 is built from 10 residues. The V end lost 7 bases, the J end lost 7 bases, and 5 bases lay between the germline ends. Germline-derived CDR1 and CDR2 are WSHSY and SAAADI. CDR3 residues: CASNLNEQFF. CDR3 nucleotide sequence: TGCGCCAGCAATCTTAATGAGCAGTTCTTC.

The chain joins TRBV30 to TRBJ2-2, with TRBD1 matching over 7 bases. The CDR3 is made up of 13 amino acids. V lost 7 bases to trimming and J lost 5 bases; unmatched junction nucleotides: 7. The V gene's germline CDR1 is GTSNPN and CDR2 SVGIG (reference sequence). This CDR3 is CASLGQETGELFF. The CDR3 nucleotides read TGTGCCTCCCTAGGACAGGAGACCGGGGAGCTGTTTTTT.

The chain carries TRBV4-2 and TRBJ1-2; 7 positions match TRBD1. The V gene end was trimmed by 1 base and the J gene end by 10 bases; junction bases not matched to a gene: 6. The germline V gene encodes CDR1 LGHNA and CDR2 YNFKEQ. The CDR3 contains 13 residues. The DNA for the CDR3 is TGTGCCAGCAGCCAAGGAGATACAGGGGACTACACCTTC. This translates into CASSQGDTGDYTF.

The chain has TRBV6-6 and TRBJ1-1; D is unresolved. V lost 2 bases, J lost 6 bases, and 7 bases lay in between. This CDR3 has 12 amino acids. Germline V gene data show CDR1 as MNHNY and CDR2 as SVGAGI (reference sequence). In DNA, the CDR3 is TGTGCCAGCAGTTACCGGCAGGCTGAAGCTTTCTTT. This encodes CASSYRQAEAFF.

The J gene is TRBJ1-3, the V gene TRBV9; D might be TRBD1 (5 bases). The CDR3 length is 13 residues. Germline lookup yields CDR1 SGDLS and CDR2 YYNGEE. Deletions cut 4 bases from V and 1 base from J, with 6 bases between. The CDR3, as DNA: TGTGCCAGCAGCCAGGGATCTGGAAACACCATATATTTT. Translated, it gives CASSQGSGNTIYF.

The V gene is TRBV25-1, the J gene TRBJ2-3, with 11 bases fitting TRBD2. The junction had 10 bases not matched to a gene; V was cut back by 2 bases and J by 3 bases. Germline V gene sequence: CDR1 MGHDK, CDR2 SYGVNS. This CDR3 is built from 18 residues. CDR3 sequence reads: CASSEIGASGRKTDTQYF. The CDR3 DNA follows: TGTGCCAGCAGTGAAATTGGGGCTAGCGGGAGGAAAACAGATACGCAGTATTTT.

The chain links TRBV29-1 to TRBJ1-2; 10 nucleotides align to TRBD1. With V trimmed by 4 bases and J by 0 bases, 8 bases remained unmatched. Germline CDR1 is SQVTM and CDR2 is ANQGSEA. The length of the CDR3 is 16 residues. CDR3 loop: CSVGRDRGPSNYGYTF. The CDR3 DNA reads TGCAGCGTTGGGCGGGACAGGGGTCCTTCTAACTATGGCTACACCTTC.

This sequence joins TRBV2 and TRBJ2-5; 9 nucleotides align to TRBD2. This CDR3 comprises 16 residues. V shed 0 bases and J 5 bases; nucleotides not matched to a gene: 7. Germline-derived CDR1 and CDR2 are SNHLY and FYNNEI. CDR3 region: CASSEAASGVGETQYF. CDR3 DNA sequence: TGTGCCAGCAGTGAAGCGGCTAGCGGGGTGGGGGAGACCCAGTACTTC. The variable domain in full, completed from reference TRBV2 and TRBJ2-5, reads EPEVTQTPSHQVTQMGQEVILRCVPISNHLYFYWYRQILGQKVEFLVSFYNNEISEKSEIFDDQFSVERPDGSNFTLKIRSTKLEDSAMYFCASSEAASGVGETQYFGPGTRLLVL.

This rearrangement joins TRBV27 to TRBJ2-1, with TRBD2 as a possible D gene (5 bases). The CDR3 covers 17 residues. Trimming shortened V by 3 bases and J by 7 bases, and 22 bases separated the two germline ends. From germline, CDR1 is MNHEY and CDR2 SMNVEV (reference sequence). CDR3 amino acids: CASSFLHDYTMRNEQFF. CDR3 nucleotide sequence: TGTGCCAGCAGTTTCCTACATGACTACACAATGAGGAATGAGCAGTTCTTC.

This sequence joins TRBV28 and TRBJ1-4, with TRBD1 matching over 8 bases. The V segment lost 5 bases and the J segment 8 bases; nucleotides outside the gene matches: 7. The CDR3 consists of 14 residues. Per germline, CDR1 MDHEN and CDR2 SYDVKM. The CDR3 spells CASSTQGAGEKLFF. CDR3 in DNA: TGTGCCAGCAGTACCCAGGGGGCGGGGGAAAAACTGTTTTTT.

The genes are TRBV6-5 and TRBJ2-7, with TRBD2 identical over 14 bases. Per germline, CDR1 MNHEY and CDR2 SVGAGI. Trimming removed 7 bases from V and 5 bases from J; junction bases left unmatched: 7. The CDR3 covers 15 residues. CDR3 sequence (DNA): TGTGCCAGCACCTCGGGACTAGCGGGAGACAACGAGCAGTACTTC. It encodes CASTSGLAGDNEQYF.

The chain carries TRBV19 and TRBJ2-7; 8 nucleotides line up with TRBD1. This CDR3 has 16 residues. J gave up 3 bases and V 6 bases, and 13 bases lay outside the gene matches. Germline V lookup: CDR1 LNHDA, CDR2 SQIVND (reference sequence). The CDR3 DNA reads TGTGCCAGTAGGACCACCGGGACAGGTGAGCTCTACGAGCAGTACTTC. It specifies CASRTTGTGELYEQYF.

CDR3 sequence (DNA): TGTGCCATCAGTGCCACTAGCGGGACAGATACGCAGTATTTT. Protein: CAISATSGTDTQYF. The chain couples TRBV10-3 to TRBJ2-3, with 9 nucleotides matching TRBD2. This CDR3 contains 14 residues. The V and J ends lost 4 bases and 3 bases, in that order; junction bases with no gene match: 2. Germline values: CDR1 ENHRY, CDR2 SYGVKD.

The table lists this clone with a few counts. This chain links TRBV5-1 with TRBJ2-7; 9 nucleotides line up with TRBD2. This CDR3 is built from 15 residues. Unmatched junction bases numbered 4, after V lost 0 bases and J lost 3 bases. CDR1 and CDR2 from the germline V gene are SGHRS and YFSETQ. CDR3 sequence reads: CASSLEGSGSYEQYF. CDR3 bases: TGCGCCAGCAGCTTGGAGGGTAGCGGGAGCTACGAGCAGTACTTC.

The gene calls are TRBV14 and TRBJ2-5; 7 bases map to TRBD1. The ends lost 2 bases at V and 4 bases at J; junction bases unmatched: 1. Germline CDR1 and CDR2: SGHDN and FVKESK. CDR3 length equals 13 residues. The DNA for the CDR3 is TGTGCCAGCAGCCAAAACAGGGGAGAGACCCAGTACTTC. Protein product: CASSQNRGETQYF.

V usage is TRBV7-9 and J usage is TRBJ1-2; tentatively, D is TRBD1 (5 bases). The CDR3 has 15 amino acids. CDR1 is SEHNR, CDR2 FQNEAQ, per germline (reference sequence). V lost 2 bases, J lost 4 bases, and 14 bases lay in between. CDR3 nucleotides: TGTGCCAGCAGCTTATCGCCAGGGTCTGGCTATGGCTACACCTTC. Amino acid sequence: CASSLSPGSGYGYTF.

V gene TRBV7-2 combines with J gene TRBJ2-1; possible D gene TRBD2, 6 bases. V was cut by 2 bases and J by 3 bases, with 11 bases left in between. Germline-derived CDR1 and CDR2 are SGHTA and FQGNSA. The CDR3 consists of 15 residues. DNA for the CDR3: TGTGCCAGCAGCTTAAGGAGGGAGAACTACAATGAGCAGTTCTTC. Protein sequence: CASSLRRENYNEQFF.

V and J are TRBV6-7 and TRBJ1-1; a weak D match, TRBD1 (5 bases). TRBV6-7 is flagged as an ORF with uncertain function. The ends were cut back, 5 bases at V and 3 bases at J, with 19 bases in the middle. CDR3 length: 16 residues. Written as DNA, the CDR3 is TGTGCCAGCAGTCCACACCGGGAGGGACGAGACACTGAAGCTTTCTTT. Its protein is CASSPHREGRDTEAFF.